The clone carrying this T cell receptor (beta chain) came up many times. The time point denotes: after trial treatment. Treatment described: LDRT plus nivolumab, ipilimumab, low-dose cyclophosphamide and aspirin (RACIN trial). The sample is drawn from a study of low-dose radiotherapy and immunotherapy resistance in tumors. Trimming removed 3 bases from V and 4 bases from J; junction bases left unmatched: 5. This CDR3 comprises 16 residues. Germline V gene lookup returns CDR1 DFQATT and CDR2 SNEGSKA (reference sequence). Priming of first-strand cDNA relied on TRAV- and TRBV-specific primers (covering alpha and beta chains). TCRs were amplified for roughly 20 PCR cycles with a constant-region primer and V-primer adapter. TCRdb redid the calling of the reads with MiXCR, one entry per CDR3 protein. The sample shows about 97,000 distinct CDR3 sequences, around 20% of them seen only once.

The rearrangement links TRBV20-1 to TRBJ2-3, with 15 nucleotides matching TRBD2. The sequence came from a male donor with prostate cancer. Sample: PBMCs, taken after low-dose radiotherapy plus immunotherapy. The chain's CDR3 is CSASGLAGGPADTQYF. CDR3 bases: TGCAGTGCTAGCGGACTAGCGGGGGGGCCTGCAGATACGCAGTATTTT.